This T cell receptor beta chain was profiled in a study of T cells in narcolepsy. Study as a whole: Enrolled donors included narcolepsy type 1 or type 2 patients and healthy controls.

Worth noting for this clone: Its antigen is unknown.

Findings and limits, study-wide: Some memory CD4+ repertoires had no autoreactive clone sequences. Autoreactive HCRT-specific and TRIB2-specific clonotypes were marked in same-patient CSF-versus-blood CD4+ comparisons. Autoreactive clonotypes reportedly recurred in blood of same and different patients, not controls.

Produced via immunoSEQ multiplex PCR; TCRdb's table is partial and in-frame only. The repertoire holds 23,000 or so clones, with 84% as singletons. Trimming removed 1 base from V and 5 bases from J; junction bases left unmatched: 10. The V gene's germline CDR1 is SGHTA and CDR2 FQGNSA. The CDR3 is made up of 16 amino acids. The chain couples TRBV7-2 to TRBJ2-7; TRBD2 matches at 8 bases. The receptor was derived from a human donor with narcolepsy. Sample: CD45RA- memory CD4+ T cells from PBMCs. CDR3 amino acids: CASSLGGSGSLNEQYF. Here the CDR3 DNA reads TGTGCCAGCAGCTTAGGCGGGAGCGGGAGTCTCAACGAGCAGTACTTC.